Sequencing of this T cell receptor beta chain was carried out in a study of blood T cell repertoires in COVID-19. Overall study context: Spain, Italy and the United States supplied samples that represented acute and convalescent COVID-19. From T cells, B-cell-depleted T cells, or PBMCs came the material, which was cDNA or gDNA.

V was pared by 9 bases and J by 5 bases, with 2 bases of the junction left unmatched. The germline V gene has CDR1 MGHRA and CDR2 YSYEKL. The CDR3 runs to 12 residues. Original data processing: Reference gene primer amplification gave nucleated cell count estimates. Data came from immunoSEQ multiplex PCR; TCRdb stores just in-frame clones and leaves some out. V and J calls and clone size follow that table, whereas D and trimming were derived from the DNA. The repertoire includes approximately 270,000 clones, about 89% of them detected once, and 8.5% to 9% sits in the top ten. The source material was peripheral blood. This TCR was sampled from a man aged 35-49 years with active or convalescent COVID-19. The chain has TRBV4-1 and TRBJ2-4; 9 bases agree with TRBD1. As DNA, the CDR3 is TGCGCCAGTAGGGACAGGGAAAACATTCAGTACTTC. Translation gives CASRDRENIQYF.